Following are 20 T cell receptor beta chains from one sample sequenced in a study of cytomegalovirus exposure and HLA in healthy donors. Researchers ran the PCR with 60 Vbeta and 13 Jbeta primers. The repertoire was sequenced with immunoSEQ multiplex PCR; TCRdb's copy has only in-frame clones and lacks some. The sample holds over 110,000 clones, over 65% seen once. Sample: PBMCs. These receptors all stem from a male donor in good health and CMV-seronegative.

This chain uses TRBV28 with TRBJ2-3; D remains ambiguous. The CDR3 length is 14 residues. V was trimmed by 6 bases and J by 1 base, leaving 11 bases between them. Germline values: CDR1 MDHEN, CDR2 SYDVKM. Written as DNA, the CDR3 is TGTGCCAGCAGCGGTGGTATCGGCACAGATACGCAGTATTTT. Translated: CASSGGIGTDTQYF.

The V call is TRBV6-1, the J call TRBJ2-7; possibly TRBD1 for D (6 bases). Germline V CDR1 and CDR2: MNHNS, SASEGT. The CDR3 is made up of 15 amino acids. V lost 2 bases and J lost 6, with 17 bases in between. CDR3 DNA sequence: TGTGCCAGCAGTGAAACCTGGGGGCAAATTCGCGAGCAGTACTTC. It yields the protein CASSETWGQIREQYF.

The chain recombines TRBV9 with TRBJ2-3; 7 nucleotides line up with TRBD2. The CDR3 covers 17 residues. V gave up 2 bases and J gave up 4 bases; unmatched junction bases: 13. The V gene's germline CDR1 is SGDLS and CDR2 YYNGEE. In DNA form, the CDR3 reads TGTGCCAGCAGCGTTGGGGGGAGGGGATCCTTACCAGATACGCAGTATTTT. It encodes CASSVGGRGSLPDTQYF.

A few counts support this clone. The V and J genes are TRBV11-2 and TRBJ2-3, with D possibly matching TRBD1 (6 bases). Germline CDR1 SGHAT, CDR2 FQNNGV. The CDR3 is 15 amino acids. The V gene lost 2 bases and the J gene lost 6 bases, with 15 bases spanning the gap. The CDR3 spells CASSLRTATPDTQYF. As DNA, the CDR3 is TGTGCCAGCAGCTTAAGGACAGCGACCCCGGATACGCAGTATTTT.

This sequence joins TRBV4-3 and TRBJ2-5; the D gene is possibly TRBD2 (6 bases). The end of the DNA is better explained by TRBJ2-7, so the J call may be wrong. Per germline, CDR1 LGHNA and CDR2 YSLEER. This CDR3 comprises 16 residues. The CDR3, as DNA: TGCGCCAGCAGCCAAGATCCGGAGACGGACTATTACGAGCAGTACTTC. This codes for CASSQDPETDYYEQYF.

This chain links TRBV29-1 with TRBJ2-5; D gene uncertain. This CDR3 is built from 12 residues. CDR1 is SQVTM, CDR2 ANQGSEA, per germline. Trimming stripped 4 bases from V and 1 base from J, with 7 bases between. This CDR3 is CSVGAGQETQYF. The CDR3 DNA follows: TGCAGCGTTGGGGCAGGCCAAGAGACCCAGTACTTC.

This chain connects TRBV4-3 to TRBJ2-2; D remains ambiguous. The CDR3 has 15 amino acids. V lost 0 bases and J lost 3, with 8 bases in between. The germline V gene encodes CDR1 LGHNA and CDR2 YSLEER. CDR3 protein: CASSQEYLHTGELFF. CDR3 DNA: TGCGCCAGCAGCCAAGAGTACTTACACACCGGGGAGCTGTTTTTT.

The chain combines TRBV7-2 with TRBJ1-1; weak D call: TRBD1 (5 bases). Trimming took off 4 bases at V and 4 bases at J, with 16 bases between the two ends. CDR3 length: 15 amino acids. The V gene's germline CDR1 is SGHTA and CDR2 FQGNSA. CDR3 DNA: TGTGCCAGCAGCTACGTGCCGGGGGTAGCCACTGAAGCTTTCTTT. Translated: CASSYVPGVATEAFF.

The V gene is TRBV6-1, the J gene TRBJ2-5, with 7 bases aligning to TRBD1. CDR1 is MNHNS and CDR2 is SASEGT in the germline V gene. The CDR3 consists of 15 residues. The junction had 10 bases not matched to a gene; V was cut back by 4 bases and J by 5 bases. CDR3 DNA sequence: TGTGCCAGCAGTGCCCGACAGGGCTGGGGGGAGACCCAGTACTTC. Translation: CASSARQGWGETQYF.

V gene TRBV7-8 combines with J gene TRBJ2-7; 7 positions match TRBD1. The CDR3 runs to 14 residues. V dropped 1 base and J dropped 3; count of bases not matched to a gene: 3. In germline, CDR1 is SGHVS, CDR2 FQNEAQ. The CDR3 sequence is CASSLGPGGYEQYF. The CDR3 DNA reads TGTGCCAGCAGCTTAGGCCCAGGGGGCTACGAGCAGTACTTC.

This clone was counted between two and nine times. This sequence joins TRBV7-3 and TRBJ2-1, with 7 nucleotides matching TRBD1. This CDR3 spans 14 amino acids. Germline V gene data show CDR1 as SGHTA and CDR2 as FQGTGA. The V segment lost 5 bases and the J segment 3 bases; nucleotides outside the gene matches: 4. The CDR3 protein is CASSSRQGYNEQFF. Here the CDR3 DNA reads TGTGCCAGCAGCAGCAGACAGGGCTACAATGAGCAGTTCTTC.

V and J are TRBV5-5 and TRBJ2-1; no firm D call. The CDR3 is made up of 15 amino acids. Germline lookup yields CDR1 SGHKS and CDR2 YYEKEE (reference sequence). The V gene lost 2 bases and the J gene lost 1 base, with 10 bases spanning the gap. Written as DNA, the CDR3 is TGTGCCAGCAGCTTTAAACTTAATTCCTACAATGAGCAGTTCTTC. Encoded protein: CASSFKLNSYNEQFF.

This clone appeared a single time. This chain joins TRBV9 and TRBJ1-2, with D possibly matching TRBD1 (6 bases). V lost 0 bases, J lost 4 bases, and 13 bases lay in between. Germline V gene lookup returns CDR1 SGDLS and CDR2 YYNGEE. The CDR3 consists of 15 residues. The CDR3 loop reads CASSVGGGAGYGYTF. In DNA, the CDR3 is TGTGCCAGCAGCGTAGGCGGGGGCGCGGGCTATGGCTACACCTTC.

The chain has TRBV9 and TRBJ1-4; tentative D call: TRBD1 (5 bases). Trimming removed 3 bases from V and 7 bases from J, with 13 bases in between. The CDR3 covers 14 residues. Germline V gives CDR1 SGDLS, CDR2 YYNGEE. The CDR3 sequence is CASSDGGDGEKLFF. The CDR3 DNA is TGTGCCAGCAGCGATGGAGGGGATGGTGAAAAACTGTTTTTT.

CDR3 residues: CACQTRDNRDTEAFF. The DNA of the CDR3 is TGTGCCTGCCAAACAAGGGACAACCGGGACACTGAAGCTTTCTTT. The rearrangement uses TRBV30 and TRBJ1-1; D is perhaps TRBD1 (6 bases). With 6 bases removed from V and 3 bases from J, the gap between germline ends came to 20 bases. From germline, CDR1 is GTSNPN and CDR2 SVGIG (reference sequence). This CDR3 has 15 amino acids.

This clone was counted once. The chain joins TRBV27 to TRBJ2-4; D is possibly TRBD2 (5 bases). Germline V gives CDR1 MNHEY, CDR2 SMNVEV (reference sequence). This CDR3 is built from 14 residues. V gave up 3 bases and J gave up 2 bases, with 8 bases separating them. The CDR3 DNA reads TGTGCCAGCAGTTTGAGAGGGACCAAAAACATTCAGTACTTC. Amino acids: CASSLRGTKNIQYF.

Regarding this clone: One end of the junction varies from germline; a read error may be responsible. The chain has TRBV11-2 and TRBJ2-7; 9 nucleotides line up with TRBD2. CDR1 and CDR2 from the germline V gene are SGHAT and FQNNGV. This CDR3 is built from 16 residues. CDR3 loop: CASSYDAGTSSHEQYF. For the CDR3, the DNA is TGTGCCAGCAGCTACGATGCCGGGACTAGCTCCCACGAGCAGTACTTC.

This clone was seen only a few times. The chain couples TRBV19 to TRBJ1-5, with 7 bases fitting TRBD1. The CDR3 has 14 amino acids. V shed 10 bases, J shed 3 bases, and the junction held 9 bases outside the gene matches. Germline V gives CDR1 LNHDA, CDR2 SQIVND (reference sequence). The CDR3 bases are TGTGCCACGAAGCGACAGGGACCCAATCAGCCCCAGCATTTT. As protein: CATKRQGPNQPQHF.

CDR3 loop: CASSLILADTQYF. CDR3 in DNA: TGTGCCAGCAGCTTGATTCTAGCAGATACGCAGTATTTT. This sequence joins TRBV5-5 and TRBJ2-3, with no clear D. V was pared by 1 base and J by 4 bases, with 7 bases between. CDR3 size: 13 residues. Germline-derived CDR1 and CDR2 are SGHKS and YYEKEE (reference sequence).

About this clone itself: Since no conserved phenylalanine or tryptophan closes the CDR3, a read error is the likely cause. The V and J genes are TRBV11-2 and TRBJ1-2, with D uncertain. The CDR3 consists of 14 residues. V was cut by 4 bases and J by 6 bases, with 15 bases left in between. From germline, CDR1 is SGHAT and CDR2 FQNNGV. The CDR3 region has the DNA TGTGCCAGCAGCTCCGCCGGAGGTTTTGATGGCTACACCTCC. Its translation: CASSSAGGFDGYTS.